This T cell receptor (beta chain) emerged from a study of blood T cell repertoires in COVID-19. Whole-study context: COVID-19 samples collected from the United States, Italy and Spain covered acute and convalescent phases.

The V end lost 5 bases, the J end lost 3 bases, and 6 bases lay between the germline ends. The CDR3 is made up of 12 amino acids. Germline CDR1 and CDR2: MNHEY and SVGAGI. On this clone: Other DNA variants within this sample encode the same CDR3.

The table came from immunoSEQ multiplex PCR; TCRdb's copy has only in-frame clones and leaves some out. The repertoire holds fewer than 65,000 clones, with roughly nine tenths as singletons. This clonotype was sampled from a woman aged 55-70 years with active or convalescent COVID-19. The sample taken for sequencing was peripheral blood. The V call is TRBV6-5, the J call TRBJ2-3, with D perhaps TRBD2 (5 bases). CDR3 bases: TGTGCCAGCAGTCGGGGTACAGATACGCAGTATTTT. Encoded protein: CASSRGTDTQYF.